The rows below give T cell receptor beta chains drawn from one sample of a study of blood T cell repertoires in COVID-19. Data came from immunoSEQ multiplex PCR; TCRdb stores just in-frame clones and leaves some out. The repertoire holds around 260,000 clones, about 90% seen once, with 1.5% in the top ten. The material sequenced was peripheral blood. These receptors all stem from a woman aged 40 to 55 who had recovered from COVID-19. Each CDR3 is given with its conserved first and last residue. The order of the fields is J gene, V gene, CDR3 protein.

J: TRBJ2-7
V: TRBV5-1
CDR3: CASSRQGSTYEQYF

J: TRBJ2-3
V: TRBV6-6
CDR3: CASSYWGPSDTQYF

J: TRBJ2-2
V: TRBV11-2
CDR3: CASSFTGMPGKAGELFF

J: TRBJ2-2
V: TRBV2
CDR3: CASKWDRETGELFF

J: TRBJ2-2
V: TRBV5-4
CDR3: CASSFQLRGHGELFF

J: TRBJ2-7
V: TRBV5-1
CDR3: CASSSPGQGRDEQYF

J: TRBJ1-1
V: TRBV5-1
CDR3: CASSLAGQGRNTEAFF

J: TRBJ1-2
V: TRBV13
CDR3: CASSLQVYGYTF

J: TRBJ1-2
V: TRBV12-3/TRBV12-4
CDR3: CASSFQVNYGYTF

J: TRBJ2-3
V: TRBV9
CDR3: CASSVSGGPADTQYF

J: TRBJ1-4
V: TRBV5-1
CDR3: CASSGGGSAALNEKLFF

J: TRBJ1-4
V: TRBV5-4
CDR3: CASSSEGGINEKLFF

J: TRBJ2-1
V: TRBV12-5
CDR3: CASGRTGLFDEQFF

J: TRBJ1-3
V: TRBV7-8
CDR3: CASSYPGTKENTIYF

J: TRBJ1-1
V: TRBV13
CDR3: CASSQRGGTEAFF

J: TRBJ1-1
V: TRBV7-9
CDR3: CASSVVGDTEAFF

J: TRBJ2-5
V: TRBV3-1/TRBV3-2
CDR3: CASSQHGTSGGQETQYF

J: TRBJ1-2
V: TRBV12-3/TRBV12-4
CDR3: CASSPGGLGYTF

J: TRBJ2-5
V: TRBV7-6
CDR3: CASSPGLAPGETQYF

J: TRBJ1-1
V: TRBV5-8
CDR3: CASSAITGGGYVSEAFF

J: TRBJ1-1
V: TRBV3-1/TRBV3-2
CDR3: CASSQEGQPNTEAFF

J: TRBJ2-1
V: TRBV4-1
CDR3: CASSRQGGYNEQFF

J: TRBJ2-2
V: TRBV7-8
CDR3: CASSLAGHSTGELFF

J: TRBJ2-1
V: TRBV2
CDR3: CASTSGGSYNEQFF

J: TRBJ2-7
V: TRBV15
CDR3: CATSRNSMEEQYF

J: TRBJ1-1
V: TRBV25-1
CDR3: CASKPIQGTTEAFF

J: TRBJ1-1
V: TRBV5-4
CDR3: CASSLESRGTEAFF

J: TRBJ2-3
V: TRBV10-3
CDR3: CAIKSSGGPTDTQYF

J: TRBJ1-1
V: TRBV7-9
CDR3: CASSLTGSEAFF

J: TRBJ2-4
V: TRBV7-2
CDR3: CASSLLGGIAKNIQYF

J: TRBJ2-5
V: TRBV5-1
CDR3: CASSLATDYQETQYF

J: TRBJ1-1
V: TRBV19
CDR3: CASSHDRGAEAFF

J: TRBJ1-1
V: TRBV5-6
CDR3: CASSLGGIGDTEAFF

J: TRBJ2-5
V: TRBV9
CDR3: CASSPHDRRETQYF

J: TRBJ2-2
V: TRBV12-3/TRBV12-4
CDR3: CASRWSSGELFF

J: TRBJ1-5
V: TRBV14
CDR3: CASSFRGNNQPQHF

J: TRBJ1-1
V: TRBV5-1
CDR3: CASSSMAPGGGEAFF

J: TRBJ2-7
V: TRBV5-1
CDR3: CASSKGQGKFGEQYF

J: TRBJ1-1
V: TRBV27
CDR3: CASSLYPGKAFF

J: TRBJ2-7
V: TRBV19
CDR3: CASSMGRKSYEQYF

J: TRBJ1-1
V: TRBV4-3
CDR3: CASSQDFQGQWDTEAFF

J: TRBJ2-2
V: TRBV19
CDR3: CASIPGGGRTGELFF

J: TRBJ2-1
V: TRBV2
CDR3: CASSGELVNEQFF